The 19 T cell receptor beta chains below come from one sample, sequenced in a study of T cell repertoires in cytomegalovirus infection (dated by TCRdb to between 2018 and 2020). Their cognate antigens are unknown. Instrument on record: Illumina HiSeq 1500. TCRdb cleaned the public reads at Q25 with fastp, built clones with MiXCR and kept in-frame beta chains. Identical CDR3 proteins give one entry, which carries the most common genes and DNA. The sample contains 8,000 or so distinct CDR3 sequences, 45% to 55% of them found a single time. The ten top clones hold less than 85% of the sample. Sequenced input: PBMCs, sequenced either directly or after in vitro stimulation (not recorded which). The receptors come from a human donor in good health (CMV status not recorded). Some clones in this sample may be carry-over from other donors' samples.

As regards this clonotype: Given a much more abundant clone one base away, this may be a read error. This chain connects TRBV12-3 or TRBV12-4 to TRBJ1-1; possible D gene TRBD1, 6 bases. The CDR3 covers 16 residues. This CDR3 reads CASSLTVSKQGTEAFW. Written as DNA, the CDR3 is TGTGCCAGCAGCCTAACGGTTTCCAAACAGGGCACTGAAGCTTTCTGG.

V usage is TRBV27 and J usage is TRBJ1-2, with TRBD1 as a possible D gene (6 bases). Looked up from germline, CDR1 is MNHEY and CDR2 is SMNVEV (reference sequence). This CDR3 is 15 amino acids long. V shed 3 bases and J shed 6 bases, with 17 bases lying between them. In DNA, the CDR3 is TGTGCCAGCAGTTTCAGTGAGCGGGGGGCAAATGGCTACACCTTC. This translates into CASSFSERGANGYTF.

This clonotype rates as medium-sized. The V call is TRBV24-1, the J call TRBJ1-5; no clear D. CDR3 length equals 13 residues. V lost 1 base, J lost 7 bases, and 7 bases lay in between. Germline V CDR1 and CDR2: KGHDR, SFDVKD. CDR3 sequence: CATSDFGKQPQHF. In DNA form, the CDR3 reads TGTGCCACCAGTGATTTCGGGAAACAGCCCCAGCATTTT.

The V gene is TRBV12-5, the J gene TRBJ1-1; the D gene is possibly TRBD1 (6 bases). There are 14 residues in the CDR3. From germline, CDR1 is LGHNT and CDR2 FRNRAP. The CDR3 bases are TGTGCCACCCGACGGGGGGCTGAGAACACTGAAGCTTTCTTT. Its translation is CATRRGAENTEAFF.

The genes are TRBV6-8 and TRBJ1-1; D unclear. Germline CDR1 MNHGY, CDR2 SAAAGT. Trimming cost V 5 bases and J 1 base, with 8 bases left between them. The CDR3 extends over 13 amino acids. The DNA of the CDR3 is TGTGCCAGCAGTCCACGGGCGAACACTGAAGCTTTCTTT. It translates to CASSPRANTEAFF.

This clonotype was counted between two and nine times. The rearrangement joins TRBV7-2 to TRBJ2-1; 7 bases fit TRBD2. The CDR3 has 14 amino acids. V gave up 5 bases and J gave up 7 bases; unmatched junction bases: 8. Germline V CDR1 and CDR2: SGHTA, FQGNSA. CDR3 nucleotides: TGTGCCAGCAGCAAGGCGGGAGTACTGAATGAGCAGTTCTTC. As protein: CASSKAGVLNEQFF.

The V call is TRBV11-3, the J call TRBJ2-3; 8 bases are shared with TRBD2. The CDR3 consists of 15 residues. V shed 4 bases, J shed 4 bases, and the junction held 7 bases outside the gene matches. Germline V lookup: CDR1 SGHNT, CDR2 YENEEA. CDR3 nucleotides: TGTGCCAGCAGCTCTGGAAGCGGGAGTGCAGATACGCAGTATTTT. Amino acids: CASSSGSGSADTQYF.

This clonotype turned up a few times. V gene TRBV6-2 or TRBV6-3 combines with J gene TRBJ1-5, with TRBD1 matching over 8 bases. The length of the CDR3 is 15 residues. Germline V CDR1 and CDR2: MNHEY, SVGEGT. This chain's CDR3 is CYSSFSQGAAQPQHF. In DNA form, the CDR3 reads TGTTACAGCAGTTTTTCTCAGGGGGCCGCTCAGCCCCAGCATTTT.

This sequence joins TRBV5-6 and TRBJ2-7, with D unresolved. V was cut by 2 bases and J by 0 bases, with 9 bases left in between. The germline V gene has CDR1 SGHDT and CDR2 YYEEEE. CDR3 length equals 14 residues. CDR3 nucleotides: TGTGCCAGCAGCTTCGCACACAGCTCCTACGAGCAGTACTTC. It yields the protein CASSFAHSSYEQYF.

This clonotype was found a few times. This rearrangement joins TRBV10-3 to TRBJ2-7, with D tentatively TRBD2 (7 bases). Per germline, CDR1 ENHRY and CDR2 SYGVKD. Deletions cut 3 bases from V and 6 bases from J, with 21 bases between. The CDR3 is made up of 16 amino acids. The CDR3 sequence is CAISDPVTGGPLEQYF. For the CDR3, the DNA is TGTGCCATCAGTGACCCGGTTACCGGGGGGCCCCTCGAGCAGTACTTC.

The gene calls are TRBV12-5 and TRBJ1-2; D is unclear. The germline V gene encodes CDR1 LGHNT and CDR2 FRNRAP. The CDR3 sequence is 15 residues long. V shed 7 bases and J shed 2 bases, with 17 bases lying between them. The CDR3 nucleotides read TGTGCTAGTGCCTTTCCCACCGACGGGAACTATGGCTACACCTTC. Protein sequence: CASAFPTDGNYGYTF.

The table lists this clonotype with a few counts. The chain joins TRBV12-3 or TRBV12-4 to TRBJ1-1; 7 bases align to TRBD1. The CDR3 spans 15 residues. Germline trimming cut 6 bases from V and 4 bases from J; bases unmatched to any gene: 11. In nucleotides, the CDR3 is TGTGCCAGCAGCGCCCACCGACAGGGCAGCACTGAAGCTTTCTTT. Translated, it gives CASSAHRQGSTEAFF.

With regard to this clonotype: This may arise from a read error, as a much more abundant clone is one base away. Given the absence of the conserved phenylalanine or tryptophan at the CDR3 end, a read error is likely. The chain couples TRBV18 to TRBJ2-5; D gene uncertain. CDR1 is KGHSH and CDR2 is LQKENI in the germline V gene. This CDR3 region has 14 residues. With 0 bases removed from V and 2 bases from J, the gap between germline ends came to 7 bases. The CDR3: CASSPPNSQETQYS. CDR3 DNA sequence: TGTGCCAGCTCACCACCGAACAGTCAAGAGACCCAGTACTCC.

In its sample, this clonotype is medium-sized (0.01 to 0.1%). J is TRBJ1-5 and V is TRBV28; TRBD1 aligns across 12 bases. Trimming removed 5 bases from V and 9 bases from J; junction bases left unmatched: 14. CDR1 is MDHEN, CDR2 SYDVKM, per germline. CDR3 length: 17 residues. The CDR3 nucleotides read TGTGCCAGCAGTCCCCTCGGGACAGGGGGCCCCGCTAGGCCCCAGCATTTT. As protein: CASSPLGTGGPARPQHF.

This clonotype was counted between two and nine times. The chain employs TRBV20-1 and TRBJ1-2, with D unresolved. The CDR3 covers 12 residues. Germline CDR1 reads DFQATT; CDR2 reads SNEGSKA (reference sequence). The V end lost 6 bases, the J end lost 5 bases, and 13 bases lay between the germline ends. CDR3 protein: CSAKATDYGYTF. CDR3 in DNA: TGCAGTGCCAAAGCGACGGATTATGGCTACACCTTC.

With respect to this clonotype: The junction and the germline gene differ at one end; a read error may be behind it. The J gene is TRBJ1-1, the V gene TRBV6-6; D unclear. Germline V gene lookup returns CDR1 MNHNY and CDR2 SVGAGI (reference sequence). The length of the CDR3 is 14 residues. The DNA of the CDR3 is TGTGCCAGCAGAGAAACAGTGCCGAACACTGAATCTTTCTTT. It translates to CASRETVPNTESFF.

Ten or more counts support this clonotype. This sequence joins TRBV6-1 and TRBJ1-4; 7 nucleotides agree with TRBD1. Germline V gene data show CDR1 as MNHNS and CDR2 as SASEGT. J gave up 6 bases and V 6 bases, and 7 bases lay outside the gene matches. CDR3 length: 14 residues. The CDR3 DNA follows: TGTGCCAGCAGACAGACAGGGATGGATGAAAAACTGTTTTTT. This codes for CASRQTGMDEKLFF.

The V and J genes are TRBV19 and TRBJ2-1; possibly TRBD2 for D (6 bases). The V gene's germline CDR1 is LNHDA and CDR2 SQIVND (reference sequence). This CDR3 has 14 amino acids. Deletions cut 3 bases from V and 7 bases from J, with 13 bases between. The CDR3 sequence: CASSITGDSNEQFF. Here the CDR3 DNA reads TGTGCCAGTAGTATCACGGGAGACAGTAATGAGCAGTTCTTC.

The chain carries TRBV6-1 and TRBJ1-1; 8 bases line up with TRBD1. CDR1 MNHNS and CDR2 SASEGT come from the germline V gene. With 5 bases clipped from V and 6 bases from J, the junction kept 11 bases outside the gene matches. This CDR3 spans 15 amino acids. Written as DNA, the CDR3 is TGTGCCAGCAGTTTAGACAGGGGAGCTCTTGCTGAAGCTTTCTTT. This translates into CASSLDRGALAEAFF.